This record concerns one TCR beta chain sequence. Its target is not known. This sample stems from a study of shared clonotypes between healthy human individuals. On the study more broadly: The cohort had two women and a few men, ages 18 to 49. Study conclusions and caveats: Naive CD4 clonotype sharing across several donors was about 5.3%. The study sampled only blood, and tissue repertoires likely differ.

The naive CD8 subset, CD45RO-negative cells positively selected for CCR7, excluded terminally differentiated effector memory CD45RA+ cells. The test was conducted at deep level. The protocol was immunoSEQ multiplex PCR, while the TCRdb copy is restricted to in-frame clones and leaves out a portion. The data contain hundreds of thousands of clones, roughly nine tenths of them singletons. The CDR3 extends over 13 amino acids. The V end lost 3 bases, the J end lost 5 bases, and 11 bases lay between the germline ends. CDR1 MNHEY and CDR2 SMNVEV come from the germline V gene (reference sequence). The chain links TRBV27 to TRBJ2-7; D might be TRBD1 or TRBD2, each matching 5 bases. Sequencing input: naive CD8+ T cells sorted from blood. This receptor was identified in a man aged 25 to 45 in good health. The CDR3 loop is CASSFIGDHEQYF. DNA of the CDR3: TGTGCCAGCAGTTTTATCGGGGACCACGAGCAGTACTTC.